This T cell receptor beta chain was sequenced during a study of early T cells in non-severe SARS-CoV-2 infection. Unique molecular identifier tags were affixed to discrete cDNA molecules. TCRdb re-called the 5' RACE reads with MiXCR, one entry per CDR3 protein. Of 54,000 or so distinct CDR3 sequences in the sample, around 5.6% were seen once. The CDR3 is 15 residues long. Germline V gene sequence: CDR1 LNHDA, CDR2 SQIVND (reference sequence). Trimming took 7 bases from V and 5 from J, leaving 20 bases between them. This clonotype was seen ten or more times. The specimen sequenced was whole blood. The rearrangement joins TRBV19 to TRBJ1-2, with D unresolved. The TCR was taken from an adult who was a healthcare worker with PCR-confirmed SARS-CoV-2 infection or an uninfected control (not recorded which). The CDR3 nucleotides read TGTGCCAGTAACCTTGGGAGTGTTTTCGATTATGGCTACACCTTC. As protein: CASNLGSVFDYGYTF.